This T cell receptor (beta chain) came from a study of molecular identifiers for immune sequencing clone quantification. Study observations and caveats: Whereas naive cells kept under 1% of molecules in clones above 20 RNA copies, such clones held over 98% in effectors.

The ends were cut back, 1 base at V and 0 bases at J, with 8 bases in the middle. The length of the CDR3 is 15 residues. From germline, CDR1 is SEHNR and CDR2 FQNEAQ (reference sequence). This clonotype was counted between two and nine times. The target antigen is unknown. One entry per CDR3 protein results from TCRdb running MiXCR on the PCR reads. The sample carries around 480,000 distinct CDR3 sequences, around 23% recorded once. This clonotype originated in a human donor in good health. Some libraries in this study had Jurkat cell RNA spiked in. Material for sequencing was naive CD8+ T cells from blood, with Jurkat cell RNA spiked in. As to subset: FACS-sorted CD8+CD4-CCR7+CD45RA+ naive T cells. The chain joins TRBV7-9 to TRBJ2-3; no definite D call. The CDR3 sequence: CASSLGHRSTDTQYF. The CDR3 DNA is TGTGCCAGCAGCTTAGGCCACCGAAGCACAGATACGCAGTATTTT.